Listed below are T cell receptor beta chains from one sample, sequenced in a study of blood T cells in healthy people across ages. TCRdb processed the 5' RACE reads anew with MiXCR; each CDR3 protein has one entry. Of 1,100,000 or so distinct CDR3 sequences in the sample, 45% are singletons; the top ten hold under 20%. The specimen was blood. The receptors here all came from a woman aged 55-70 years in good health. CDR3s include the opening cysteine and the closing phenylalanine or tryptophan. Fields, in order: J gene, V gene, D gene, CDR3 protein. A D gene is named only where the DNA matches it firmly.

J: -; V: TRBV4-1; D: -; CDR3: CASSQWVQGWGAYEQYF
J: TRBJ2-4; V: TRBV5-6; D: -; CDR3: CASSLAGPIVPKNIQYF
J: TRBJ2-7; V: TRBV5-1; D: -; CDR3: CASSLGLASNYEQYF
J: TRBJ2-2; V: TRBV29-1; D: -; CDR3: CSVEVYRNTGELFF
J: TRBJ1-2; V: TRBV25-1; D: -; CDR3: CASKSGGYGYTF
J: TRBJ2-7; V: TRBV20-1; D: -; CDR3: CSARGLGGEQYF
J: TRBJ2-7; V: TRBV28; D: -; CDR3: CASSLSTASLLSYEQYF
J: TRBJ2-1; V: TRBV28; D: TRBD2; CDR3: CASTIVAGKSNDKEQFF
J: TRBJ2-5; V: TRBV27; D: -; CDR3: CASSPKTVRQETQYF
J: TRBJ1-4; V: TRBV7-9; D: TRBD1; CDR3: CASSFRQGPGTNEKLFF
J: TRBJ1-5; V: TRBV12-3/TRBV12-4; D: TRBD1; CDR3: CASSLASGQVNQPQHF
J: TRBJ2-7; V: TRBV2; D: TRBD2; CDR3: CASQGLAGALDEQYF
J: TRBJ1-4; V: TRBV7-9; D: -; CDR3: CASSLATRGANEKLFF
J: TRBJ2-7; V: TRBV5-6; D: TRBD2; CDR3: CASSLLRGLAQQYF
J: TRBJ2-1; V: TRBV11-2; D: -; CDR3: CASSLDRLSYNEQFF
J: TRBJ2-5; V: TRBV29-1; D: TRBD2; CDR3: CSAREGRNEQYF
J: TRBJ1-1; V: TRBV9; D: -; CDR3: CASSVGGRNTEAFF
J: TRBJ2-5; V: TRBV4-2; D: -; CDR3: CASSQDGRQGGETQYF
J: TRBJ2-3; V: TRBV5-1; D: -; CDR3: CASSLGTWSDTQYF
J: TRBJ2-7; V: TRBV29-1; D: TRBD2; CDR3: CSVEGTSGRGTYEQYF
J: TRBJ2-1; V: TRBV6-2/TRBV6-3; D: -; CDR3: CASIRDNLPYNEQFF
J: TRBJ2-7; V: TRBV29-1; D: TRBD2; CDR3: CSVPGLAGEQYF
J: TRBJ2-7; V: TRBV12-3/TRBV12-4; D: -; CDR3: CATSLWASYEQYF
J: TRBJ2-5; V: TRBV3-1; D: TRBD2; CDR3: CASSQTSSGRGGETQYF
J: TRBJ2-7; V: TRBV19; D: -; CDR3: CASSIDDAGAAAPYEQYF
J: TRBJ1-2; V: TRBV7-2; D: -; CDR3: CASSPSGAGQLYGYTF
J: -; V: TRBV6-6; D: -; CDR3: CASSVVSGGFNEQYF
J: TRBJ2-3; V: TRBV20-1; D: TRBD2; CDR3: CSASPPLAGGDTQYF
J: TRBJ2-4; V: TRBV27; D: TRBD1; CDR3: CASRTPGTGKKNIQYF
J: TRBJ2-4; V: TRBV3-1; D: -; CDR3: CASSSSGFQYF
J: TRBJ2-1; V: TRBV3-1; D: -; CDR3: CASSQDGLALGNEQFF
J: TRBJ2-7; V: TRBV4-2; D: TRBD2; CDR3: CASSLSGRSGYEQYF
J: TRBJ2-3; V: TRBV12-3/TRBV12-4; D: TRBD2; CDR3: CASTERGGQYTQYF
J: TRBJ2-7; V: TRBV20-1; D: TRBD2; CDR3: CSARRLAGDVQYF
J: TRBJ2-1; V: TRBV7-8; D: -; CDR3: CASSLGEVWEQFF
J: TRBJ2-3; V: TRBV7-4; D: -; CDR3: CASSLPPGDLITDTQYF
J: TRBJ2-7; V: TRBV2; D: -; CDR3: CASSERVNSYEQYF
J: TRBJ2-5; V: TRBV6-5; D: -; CDR3: CASSLTRAQYNEQYF
J: TRBJ2-5; V: TRBV11-2; D: TRBD1; CDR3: CASPQTGWETQYF
J: TRBJ2-1; V: TRBV20-1; D: -; CDR3: CSAPRLTGTLGNEQFF
J: TRBJ2-5; V: TRBV7-2; D: TRBD2; CDR3: CASSQLAVKLFQTQYF
J: TRBJ2-1; V: TRBV18; D: -; CDR3: CASSVRDSSYNEQFF
J: TRBJ1-2; V: TRBV20-1; D: -; CDR3: CSARTRGGGYTF
J: -; V: TRBV20-1; D: -; CDR3: CSAFSQNPLQGDLYNEQYF
J: TRBJ1-6; V: TRBV12-3/TRBV12-4; D: -; CDR3: CASSGQINSPLHF
J: TRBJ2-1; V: TRBV10-3; D: TRBD2; CDR3: CATGTSGSYNEQFF
J: TRBJ2-7; V: TRBV6-2/TRBV6-3; D: -; CDR3: CASSYSGSRSSYEQYF
J: TRBJ2-5; V: TRBV6-5; D: -; CDR3: CASIRGETQYF
J: TRBJ2-1; V: TRBV4-2; D: -; CDR3: CASSQGYGSDEQFF
J: TRBJ2-5; V: TRBV10-1; D: -; CDR3: CASRRQDSYQETQYF
J: TRBJ1-4; V: TRBV27; D: -; CDR3: CASPSTPPTACSPPENEKLFF
J: TRBJ2-7; V: TRBV20-1; D: -; CDR3: CSASPRGSTYEQYF
J: TRBJ1-2; V: TRBV5-6; D: TRBD1; CDR3: CASSYTGTGDDYGYTF
J: TRBJ2-7; V: TRBV7-8; D: -; CDR3: CASSSYSAGRDYEQYF
J: TRBJ2-5; V: TRBV30; D: TRBD1; CDR3: CAWSVTGGQYF
J: TRBJ2-1; V: TRBV5-1; D: TRBD2; CDR3: CASSSHLAGGLYNEQFF
J: TRBJ1-2; V: TRBV7-6; D: -; CDR3: CASSLAQDSNYGYTF
J: TRBJ2-1; V: TRBV10-3; D: -; CDR3: CAISESTLVGTSRNEQFF